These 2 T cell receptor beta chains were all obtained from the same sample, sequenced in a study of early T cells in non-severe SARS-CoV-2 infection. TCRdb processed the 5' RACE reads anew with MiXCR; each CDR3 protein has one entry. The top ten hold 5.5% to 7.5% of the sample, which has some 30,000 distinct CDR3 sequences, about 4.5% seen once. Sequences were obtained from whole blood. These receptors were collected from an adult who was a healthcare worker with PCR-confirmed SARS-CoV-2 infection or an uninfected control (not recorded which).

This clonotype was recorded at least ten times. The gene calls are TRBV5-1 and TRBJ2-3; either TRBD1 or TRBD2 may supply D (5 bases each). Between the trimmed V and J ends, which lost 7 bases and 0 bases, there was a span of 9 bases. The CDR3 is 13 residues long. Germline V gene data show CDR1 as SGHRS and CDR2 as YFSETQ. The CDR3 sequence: CASGDPSTDTQYF. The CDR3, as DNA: TGCGCCAGCGGGGACCCTAGCACAGATACGCAGTATTTT. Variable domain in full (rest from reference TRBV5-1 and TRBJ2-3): KAGVTQTPRYLIKTRGQQVTLSCSPISGHRSVSWYQQTPGQGLQFLFEYFSETQRNKGNFPGRFSGRQFSNSRSEMNVSTLELGDSALYLCASGDPSTDTQYFGPGTRLTVL.

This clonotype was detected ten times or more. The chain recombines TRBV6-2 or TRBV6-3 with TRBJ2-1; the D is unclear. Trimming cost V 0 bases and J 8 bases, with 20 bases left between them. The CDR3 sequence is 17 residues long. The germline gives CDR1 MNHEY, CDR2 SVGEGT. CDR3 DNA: TGTGCCAGCAGTTACTCGCCTCAGACCAACATCCGACATGAGCAGTTCTTC. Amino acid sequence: CASSYSPQTNIRHEQFF.